What follows are 29 T cell receptor beta chains derived from one specimen sequenced in a study of blood T cell repertoires in COVID-19. Generated by immunoSEQ multiplex PCR, the TCRdb table keeps only in-frame clones and is missing some. The top ten clones hold roughly 2.6% of a sample with some 200,000 clones, approximately 84% of them seen once. Input material: peripheral blood. The receptor set was obtained from a human donor with acute or convalescent COVID-19. The donor label of this sample is uncertain.

The chain links TRBV29-1 to TRBJ2-6; D gene unclear. Germline CDR1 and CDR2: SQVTM and ANQGSEA. There are 14 residues in the CDR3. V dropped 4 bases and J dropped 0 bases, with 7 bases sitting between them. The CDR3 here is CSVGGFSGANVLTF. CDR3 sequence (DNA): TGCAGCGTTGGAGGTTTCTCTGGGGCCAACGTCCTGACTTTC. The whole variable domain, filled in from reference TRBV29-1 and TRBJ2-6, reads SAVISQKPSRDICQRGTSLTIQCQVDSQVTMMFWYRQQPGQSLTLIATANQGSEATYESGFVIDKFPISRPNLTFSTLTVSNMSPEDSSIYLCSVGGFSGANVLTFGAGSRLTVL.

CDR3: CSVEKASAPYEQYF. In DNA, the CDR3 is TGCAGCGTTGAAAAGGCTAGCGCCCCCTACGAGCAGTACTTC. The chain employs TRBV29-1 and TRBJ2-7; D possibly corresponds to TRBD2 (6 bases). V was cut by 2 bases and J by 2 bases, with 13 bases left in between. The germline V gene encodes CDR1 SQVTM and CDR2 ANQGSEA. The CDR3 extends over 14 amino acids.

Only one count was recorded for this clone. The chain recombines TRBV10-3 with TRBJ1-6, with 9 bases that match TRBD1. The germline gives CDR1 ENHRY, CDR2 SYGVKD. The trim removed 6 bases at V and 5 bases at J, leaving 2 bases unmatched. This CDR3 region has 14 residues. The CDR3 region has the DNA TGTGCCATCAGCCGGGACAGGGATAATTCACCCCTCCACTTT. It yields the protein CAISRDRDNSPLHF.

The chain is built from TRBV7-3 and TRBJ2-6; no clear D. The CDR3 length is 15 residues. The germline CDR1 and CDR2 sequences are SGHTA and FQGTGA. V was trimmed by 2 bases and J by 4 bases, leaving 9 bases between them. CDR3 bases: TGTGCCAGCAGCTTAGGTGGAGCGGGGGCCAACGTCCTGACTTTC. It yields the protein CASSLGGAGANVLTF. The full variable domain, rest sourced from reference TRBV7-3 and TRBJ2-6, is GAGVSQTPSNKVTEKGKYVELRCDPISGHTALYWYRQSLGQGPEFLIYFQGTGAADDSGLPNDRFFAVRPEGSVSTLKIQRTERGDSAVYLCASSLGGAGANVLTFGAGSRLTVL.

The chain employs TRBV27 and TRBJ1-5; TRBD1 is a possible D gene (5 bases). From germline, CDR1 is MNHEY and CDR2 SMNVEV (reference sequence). The CDR3 has 15 residues. V was clipped by 5 bases and J by 1 base, with 12 bases between them. The CDR3 loop is CASSPSGESNQPQHF. The CDR3 DNA sequence: TGTGCCAGCAGTCCCTCGGGGGAGAGCAATCAGCCCCAGCATTTT.

The chain carries TRBV6-5 and TRBJ2-7; no definite D call. The germline V gene encodes CDR1 MNHEY and CDR2 SVGAGI. Trimming removed 8 bases at V and 3 bases at J, with 11 bases between. This CDR3 comprises 12 residues. The CDR3 spells CASVDSIYEQYF. DNA of the CDR3: TGTGCCAGCGTAGATTCTATCTACGAGCAGTACTTC.

CDR3 loop: CASTEGAHPGYEQYF. CDR3 nucleotides: TGTGCCAGCACCGAGGGGGCTCACCCGGGGTACGAGCAGTACTTC. The chain carries TRBV6-5 and TRBJ2-7, with 7 bases fitting TRBD1. This CDR3 comprises 15 residues. Germline V gene sequence: CDR1 MNHEY, CDR2 SVGAGI. Losses at the gene ends were 7 bases for V and 4 bases for J; bases not matched to a gene: 13.

V gene TRBV6-2 or TRBV6-3 combines with J gene TRBJ1-1; 9 nucleotides agree with TRBD1. The germline V gene encodes CDR1 MNHEY and CDR2 SVGEGT. The CDR3 covers 16 residues. With V trimmed by 6 bases and J by 5 bases, 13 bases remained unmatched. In nucleotides, the CDR3 is TGTGCCAGCAGCAAATCCCGGGACAGGGCGGGGACTGAAGCTTTCTTT. Amino acids: CASSKSRDRAGTEAFF.

The rearrangement joins TRBV25-1 to TRBJ2-5; 15 bases line up with TRBD2. V lost 6 bases to trimming and J lost 4 bases; unmatched junction nucleotides: 6. From germline, CDR1 is MGHDK and CDR2 SYGVNS. The CDR3 covers 16 residues. The CDR3, as DNA: TGTGCCAGCAGGATGGGACTAGCGGGAGGAGGAGAGACCCAGTACTTC. This encodes CASRMGLAGGGETQYF.

This clone has only a few counts. The V gene is TRBV29-1, the J gene TRBJ2-3; possibly TRBD2 for D (6 bases). V shed 6 bases and J shed 6 bases, with 16 bases lying between them. The CDR3 length is 13 residues. Germline CDR1 reads SQVTM; CDR2 reads ANQGSEA. CDR3 bases: TGCAGCGTCCCCGGAGGGGATGGGGATACGCAGTATTTT. Translating gives CSVPGGDGDTQYF.

V usage is TRBV11-2 and J usage is TRBJ2-7, with D possibly matching TRBD2 (6 bases). V shed 5 bases and J shed 4 bases, with 12 bases lying between them. The CDR3 covers 13 residues. The germline gives CDR1 SGHAT, CDR2 FQNNGV. In DNA, the CDR3 is TGTGCCAGCAGCAAACGACTAGAGTACGAGCAGTACTTC. Translation: CASSKRLEYEQYF.

This clone was observed once. The chain links TRBV6-2 or TRBV6-3 to TRBJ2-5; D perhaps matches TRBD1 (5 bases). V lost 5 bases to trimming and J lost 9 bases, with 13 bases between them. Germline V gene sequence: CDR1 MNHEY, CDR2 SVGEGT. This CDR3 region has 12 residues. The DNA of the CDR3 is TGTGCCAGCAGTGCCAGCGAAGGGGCCCAGTACTTC. Translating it yields CASSASEGAQYF.

V usage is TRBV7-2 and J usage is TRBJ1-1; D gene ambiguous. V was pared by 2 bases and J by 2 bases, with 6 bases between. Germline V gives CDR1 SGHTA, CDR2 FQGNSA. The CDR3 length is 13 residues. Written as DNA, the CDR3 is TGTGCCAGCAGCTTATACAGAAACACTGAAGCTTTCTTT. As protein: CASSLYRNTEAFF.

The J gene is TRBJ1-6, the V gene TRBV28; D unresolved. CDR1 is MDHEN, CDR2 SYDVKM, per germline. The CDR3 is 15 amino acids. The germline V and J ends were trimmed by 6 bases and 8 bases, with 17 bases remaining between them. As DNA, the CDR3 is TGTGCCAGCAGCTCTTGGCAGGTTCAAGATTCACCCCTCCACTTT. This encodes CASSSWQVQDSPLHF.

The chain joins TRBV29-1 to TRBJ2-7; possible D gene TRBD2, 7 bases. This CDR3 is built from 14 residues. CDR1 is SQVTM, CDR2 ANQGSEA, per germline. Trimming took 3 bases from V and 5 from J, leaving 17 bases between them. CDR3 sequence reads: CSVDRWGGGDEQYF. CDR3 DNA: TGCAGCGTTGATCGATGGGGAGGGGGTGACGAGCAGTACTTC.

This rearrangement joins TRBV5-6 to TRBJ2-2, with 10 bases matching TRBD2. The J segment lost 9 bases and the V segment lost 0 bases, leaving 8 bases of the junction unmatched. The germline V gene encodes CDR1 SGHDT and CDR2 YYEEEE. CDR3 size: 16 residues. CDR3 sequence: CASSLAGSGRGRELFF. CDR3 DNA sequence: TGTGCCAGCAGCTTGGCCGGGAGCGGGAGGGGCCGGGAGCTGTTTTTT.

The genes are TRBV7-9 and TRBJ2-7, with 9 bases that match TRBD1. Germline trimming cut 5 bases from V and 0 bases from J; bases unmatched to any gene: 5. This CDR3 comprises 15 residues. Germline V CDR1 and CDR2: SEHNR, FQNEAQ (reference sequence). This CDR3 is CASSKGQGSSYEQYF. The CDR3, as DNA: TGTGCCAGCAGCAAAGGACAGGGGAGCTCCTACGAGCAGTACTTC.

The V gene is TRBV18, the J gene TRBJ1-1; D possibly corresponds to TRBD1 (6 bases). The CDR3 spans 15 residues. Germline V gives CDR1 KGHSH, CDR2 LQKENI. Trimming removed 2 bases at V and 1 base at J, with 11 bases between. CDR3 nucleotide sequence: TGTGCCAGCTCACCAAGCCAGGGGCAGAACACTGAAGCTTTCTTT. Its translation: CASSPSQGQNTEAFF. Filled out from reference TRBV18 and TRBJ1-1, the complete variable domain reads NAGVMQNPRHLVRRRGQEARLRCSPMKGHSHVYWYRQLPEEGLKFMVYLQKENIIDESGMPKERFSAEFPKEGPSILRIQQVVRGDSAAYFCASSPSQGQNTEAFFGQGTRLTVV.

The chain employs TRBV13 and TRBJ2-1; TRBD2 is a possible D gene (6 bases). This CDR3 has 16 residues. The V and J ends lost 7 bases and 4 bases respectively, with 20 bases between them. Germline V CDR1 and CDR2: PRHDT, FYEKMQ (reference sequence). In DNA, the CDR3 is TGTGCCAGCACCCTGGGGGGAGCGCGGGGTTACAATGAGCAGTTCTTC. This gives the protein CASTLGGARGYNEQFF. Using reference TRBV13 and TRBJ2-1 for the parts outside the CDR3, the full variable domain is AAGVIQSPRHLIKEKRETATLKCYPIPRHDTVYWYQQGPGQDPQFLISFYEKMQSDKGSIPDRFSAQQFSDYHSELNMSSLELGDSALYFCASTLGGARGYNEQFFGPGTRLTVL.

The chain uses TRBV5-1 and TRBJ2-5, with 9 positions matching TRBD2. Germline V gives CDR1 SGHRS, CDR2 YFSETQ. The CDR3 covers 15 residues. The ends lost 2 bases at V and 2 bases at J; junction bases unmatched: 4. As DNA, the CDR3 is TGCGCCAGCAGCTTAGCGGGGGGACTACAAGAGACCCAGTACTTC. This encodes CASSLAGGLQETQYF.

V usage is TRBV6-5 and J usage is TRBJ2-6; 7 bases agree with TRBD1. Germline CDR1 is MNHEY and CDR2 is SVGAGI. With 7 bases clipped from V and 2 bases from J, the junction kept 5 bases outside the gene matches. The CDR3 loop spans 15 amino acids. CDR3 in amino acids: CASKWGQPGANVLTF. CDR3 coding DNA: TGTGCCAGCAAATGGGGACAGCCTGGGGCCAACGTCCTGACTTTC.

The rearrangement uses TRBV5-4 and TRBJ1-2, with D perhaps matching TRBD1 (5 bases). The V gene's germline CDR1 is SGHNT and CDR2 YYREEE (reference sequence). CDR3 length equals 15 residues. V lost 0 bases, J lost 4 bases, and 13 bases lay in between. This chain's CDR3 is CASSLAIGDIYGYTF. In DNA form, the CDR3 reads TGTGCCAGCAGCTTGGCCATAGGGGATATCTATGGCTACACCTTC.

The chain carries TRBV9 and TRBJ1-2; weak D call: TRBD1 (6 bases). The CDR3 is 12 amino acids. Trimming removed 4 bases from V and 5 bases from J, with 9 bases in between. The germline V gene encodes CDR1 SGDLS and CDR2 YYNGEE. The CDR3: CASSPQGYGYTF. The CDR3 DNA sequence: TGTGCCAGCAGCCCACAGGGTTATGGCTACACCTTC.

The chain is built from TRBV5-1 and TRBJ2-1; D might be TRBD2 (6 bases). V was clipped by 0 bases and J by 0 bases, with 16 bases between them. The V gene's germline CDR1 is SGHRS and CDR2 YFSETQ. This CDR3 is built from 18 residues. CDR3 bases: TGCGCCAGCAGCTTGGTACTAGCAGGATGGGGCTCCTACAATGAGCAGTTCTTC. It translates to CASSLVLAGWGSYNEQFF.

The CDR3 coding sequence is TGTGCCAGCAGCTTAAGGGGGACAGTTTATAATTCACCCCTCCACTTT. Translating it yields CASSLRGTVYNSPLHF. V is TRBV5-4 and J is TRBJ1-6; 7 bases are a match to TRBD1. The V gene end was trimmed by 2 bases and the J gene end by 4 bases; junction bases not matched to a gene: 6. The CDR3 is 16 residues long. Germline V gene lookup returns CDR1 SGHNT and CDR2 YYREEE (reference sequence).

This clone was seen just once. The chain couples TRBV11-2 to TRBJ2-1, with D uncertain. Trimming shortened V by 1 base and J by 0 bases, and 4 bases separated the two germline ends. The CDR3 extends over 14 amino acids. Germline V gives CDR1 SGHAT, CDR2 FQNNGV. This CDR3 is CASSLVNSYNEQFF. As DNA, the CDR3 is TGTGCCAGCAGCTTAGTTAACTCCTACAATGAGCAGTTCTTC.

This clone has just a few counts. V gene TRBV7-9 combines with J gene TRBJ2-5; 12 nucleotides line up with TRBD2. Germline V lookup: CDR1 SEHNR, CDR2 FQNEAQ (reference sequence). This CDR3 comprises 17 residues. Trimming cost V 3 bases and J 4 bases; bases outside gene matches: 9. In DNA form, the CDR3 reads TGTGCCAGCAGCTTGGGACTAGCGGGCCGCGATCGAGAGACCCAGTACTTC. Translating it yields CASSLGLAGRDRETQYF. The full variable domain, its missing parts supplied by reference TRBV7-9 and TRBJ2-5, is DTGVSQNPRHKITKRGQNVTFRCDPISEHNRLYWYRQTLGQGPEFLTYFQNEAQLEKSRLLSDRFSAERPKGSFSTLEIQRTEQGDSAMYLCASSLGLAGRDRETQYFGPGTRLLVL.

As DNA, the CDR3 is TGTGCCAGCAGCTTGTCGTTGACAGGGGAAAGCGAGCAGTACTTC. Amino acid sequence: CASSLSLTGESEQYF. The rearrangement joins TRBV7-6 to TRBJ2-7; 8 nucleotides match TRBD1. With V trimmed by 3 bases and J by 6 bases, 10 bases remained unmatched. Germline assignment: CDR1 SGHVS and CDR2 FNYEAQ. The CDR3 loop spans 15 amino acids.

The rearrangement uses TRBV7-3 and TRBJ2-3, with 11 positions matching TRBD2. Trimming took 5 bases from V and 6 from J; bases not matched to a gene: 7. From germline, CDR1 is SGHTA and CDR2 FQGTGA. The CDR3 is 15 amino acids. In DNA form, the CDR3 reads TGTGCCAGCAGCCGTAGCGGGGGGGCCGGTGATACGCAGTATTTT. Amino acid sequence: CASSRSGGAGDTQYF.